A selection of T cell receptor beta chains follows, all from one sample in a study of cytomegalovirus exposure and HLA in healthy donors. Sequenced by immunoSEQ multiplex PCR; TCRdb stores in-frame clones only, minus some. The sample includes 160,000 or so clones, around 80% of them seen just once. Input material: PBMCs. The receptors stem from a male donor in good health and CMV-seropositive. Each CDR3 is given with its conserved first and last residue. Fields, in order: J gene, V gene, clone size, D gene, CDR3 protein, CDR3 DNA. A D gene is named only where the DNA matches it firmly. Clone size is given for some rows only: seen once, a few or many times, or a class if the clone is expanded.

J gene: TRBJ1-2; V gene: TRBV29-1; clone size: -; D gene: TRBD1; CDR3 protein: CSVPGQGGYGYTF; CDR3 DNA: TGCAGCGTTCCGGGACAGGGGGGCTATGGCTACACCTTC
J gene: TRBJ1-4; V gene: TRBV25-1; clone size: -; D gene: TRBD1; CDR3 protein: CASSDFRQGREKLFF; CDR3 DNA: TGTGCCAGCAGTGATTTTAGACAGGGACGGGAAAAACTGTTTTTT
J gene: TRBJ1-2; V gene: TRBV28; clone size: -; D gene: TRBD1; CDR3 protein: CASRYPGQGDYGYTF; CDR3 DNA: TGTGCCAGCAGGTATCCGGGACAGGGGGACTATGGCTACACCTTC
J gene: TRBJ1-4; V gene: TRBV6-5; clone size: -; D gene: TRBD1; CDR3 protein: CASSPDRVGDEKLFF; CDR3 DNA: TGTGCCAGCAGTCCTGACAGGGTAGGAGATGAAAAACTGTTTTTT
J gene: TRBJ2-7; V gene: TRBV11-2; clone size: -; D gene: TRBD2; CDR3 protein: CASSAGLVSYEQYF; CDR3 DNA: TGTGCCAGCAGCGCGGGACTAGTCTCCTACGAGCAGTACTTC
J gene: TRBJ2-2; V gene: TRBV20-1; clone size: -; D gene: -; CDR3 protein: CSASRERELFF; CDR3 DNA: TGCAGTGCTAGTAGGGAGAGGGAGCTGTTTTTT
J gene: TRBJ2-2; V gene: TRBV7-2; clone size: -; D gene: -; CDR3 protein: CASSSRLGELFF; CDR3 DNA: TGTGCCAGCAGCTCCCGTCTTGGGGAGCTGTTTTTT
J gene: TRBJ2-1; V gene: TRBV9; clone size: -; D gene: TRBD1; CDR3 protein: CASRGGTGGEQFF; CDR3 DNA: TGTGCCAGCAGGGGGGGGACAGGGGGTGAGCAGTTCTTC
J gene: TRBJ2-6; V gene: TRBV11-2; clone size: -; D gene: -; CDR3 protein: CASSPSGLGANVLTF; CDR3 DNA: TGTGCCAGCAGCCCGAGCGGTCTCGGGGCCAACGTCCTGACTTTC
J gene: TRBJ2-3; V gene: TRBV19; clone size: -; D gene: TRBD1; CDR3 protein: CASSIQGDSLRNTQYF; CDR3 DNA: TGTGCCAGTAGTATTCAAGGGGACAGTTTAAGGAATACGCAGTATTTT
J gene: TRBJ1-1; V gene: TRBV5-4; clone size: -; D gene: -; CDR3 protein: CASSLRGAEAFF; CDR3 DNA: TGTGCCAGCAGCTTGCGGGGAGCTGAAGCTTTCTTT
J gene: TRBJ1-6; V gene: TRBV6-1; clone size: -; D gene: -; CDR3 protein: CASIDTYNNSPLHF; CDR3 DNA: TGTGCCAGCATAGACACATACAATAATTCACCCCTCCACTTT
J gene: TRBJ1-2; V gene: TRBV6-5; clone size: -; D gene: TRBD1; CDR3 protein: CASSYSRQGTDGYTF; CDR3 DNA: TGTGCCAGCAGTTACTCCCGACAGGGGACGGATGGCTACACCTTC
J gene: TRBJ1-5; V gene: TRBV30; clone size: -; D gene: -; CDR3 protein: CAWGGGGNQPQHF; CDR3 DNA: TGTGCCTGGGGGGGAGGGGGCAATCAGCCCCAGCATTTT
J gene: TRBJ1-6; V gene: TRBV28; clone size: -; D gene: -; CDR3 protein: CASSPTGNSPLHF; CDR3 DNA: TGTGCCAGCAGTCCCACAGGGAATTCACCCCTCCACTTT
J gene: TRBJ2-3; V gene: TRBV19; clone size: -; D gene: -; CDR3 protein: CASSIVARSLTDTQYF; CDR3 DNA: TGTGCCAGTAGTATAGTGGCCCGATCTCTCACAGATACGCAGTATTTT
J gene: TRBJ1-2; V gene: TRBV5-1; clone size: few; D gene: -; CDR3 protein: CASSRAQNRDNGYTF; CDR3 DNA: TGCGCCAGCAGCCGCGCTCAGAACAGGGACAATGGCTACACCTTC
J gene: TRBJ2-7; V gene: TRBV15; clone size: -; D gene: -; CDR3 protein: CATSRDPYEQYF; CDR3 DNA: TGTGCCACCAGCAGAGATCCATACGAGCAGTACTTC
J gene: TRBJ2-1; V gene: TRBV5-6; clone size: few; D gene: TRBD1; CDR3 protein: CASSLPPGGPFF; CDR3 DNA: TGTGCCAGCAGCTTGCCGCCAGGGGGCCCGTTCTTC
J gene: TRBJ2-7; V gene: TRBV20-1; clone size: -; D gene: TRBD2; CDR3 protein: CSARLGLGQYF; CDR3 DNA: TGCAGTGCTAGATTGGGACTAGGGCAGTACTTC
J gene: TRBJ2-5; V gene: TRBV4-3; clone size: -; D gene: TRBD2; CDR3 protein: CASSPTLAAGSETQYF; CDR3 DNA: TGCGCCAGTAGCCCCACCCTAGCGGCAGGTAGCGAGACCCAGTACTTC
J gene: TRBJ1-4; V gene: TRBV28; clone size: -; D gene: -; CDR3 protein: CASSLPRARSNEKLFF; CDR3 DNA: TGTGCCAGCAGTCTCCCCAGGGCCAGGTCTAATGAAAAACTGTTTTTT
J gene: TRBJ1-2; V gene: TRBV11-3; clone size: -; D gene: -; CDR3 protein: CASRGGGGSGYTF; CDR3 DNA: TGTGCCAGCAGAGGCGGGGGGGGCTCTGGCTACACCTTC
J gene: TRBJ2-3; V gene: TRBV5-1; clone size: -; D gene: -; CDR3 protein: CASSLDDSTDTQYF; CDR3 DNA: TGCGCCAGCAGCTTGGACGACTCTACAGATACGCAGTATTTT
J gene: TRBJ2-7; V gene: TRBV7-9; clone size: -; D gene: -; CDR3 protein: CASSLARTGENYEQYF; CDR3 DNA: TGTGCCAGCAGCTTAGCGAGGACGGGAGAGAACTACGAGCAGTACTTC
J gene: TRBJ1-1; V gene: TRBV6-5; clone size: -; D gene: -; CDR3 protein: CASSPIAAREAFF; CDR3 DNA: TGTGCCAGCAGCCCAATCGCCGCGCGTGAAGCTTTCTTT
J gene: TRBJ2-7; V gene: TRBV4-1; clone size: once; D gene: TRBD2; CDR3 protein: CASSQDGGRPSYEQYF; CDR3 DNA: TGCGCCAGCAGCCAAGATGGCGGGAGGCCCTCTTACGAGCAGTACTTC
J gene: TRBJ1-4; V gene: TRBV30; clone size: once; D gene: -; CDR3 protein: CAWGRTLGKLFF; CDR3 DNA: TGTGCCTGGGGAAGGACTCTCGGAAAACTGTTTTTT
J gene: TRBJ2-7; V gene: TRBV19; clone size: -; D gene: TRBD2; CDR3 protein: CASSWSGRVYEQYF; CDR3 DNA: TGTGCCAGTAGTTGGAGCGGGAGGGTCTACGAGCAGTACTTC
J gene: TRBJ1-6; V gene: TRBV30; clone size: -; D gene: -; CDR3 protein: CAWRGTRGRATHF; CDR3 DNA: TGTGCCTGGAGGGGGACCAGGGGCCGTGCAACCCACTTT
J gene: TRBJ2-1; V gene: TRBV30; clone size: -; D gene: -; CDR3 protein: CAWSVGGINEQFF; CDR3 DNA: TGTGCCTGGAGTGTAGGCGGTATCAATGAGCAGTTCTTC
J gene: TRBJ2-3; V gene: TRBV5-6; clone size: few; D gene: TRBD1; CDR3 protein: CASSASRGSGDTQYF; CDR3 DNA: TGTGCCAGCAGCGCGAGCAGGGGGTCGGGGGATACGCAGTATTTT
J gene: TRBJ2-1; V gene: TRBV7-6; clone size: -; D gene: TRBD2; CDR3 protein: CASSSPLAGGNEQFF; CDR3 DNA: TGTGCCAGCAGCTCACCTCTAGCGGGAGGAAATGAGCAGTTCTTC
J gene: TRBJ2-2; V gene: TRBV6-1; clone size: -; D gene: TRBD2; CDR3 protein: CASTRETGELFF; CDR3 DNA: TGTGCCAGCACGCGGGAGACCGGGGAGCTGTTTTTT
J gene: TRBJ2-7; V gene: TRBV2; clone size: -; D gene: -; CDR3 protein: CASSRTVPDYEQYF; CDR3 DNA: TGTGCCAGCAGTCGGACAGTCCCCGACTACGAGCAGTACTTC
J gene: TRBJ2-6; V gene: TRBV7-8; clone size: -; D gene: -; CDR3 protein: CASSLVGPGIHSGANVLTF; CDR3 DNA: TGTGCCAGCAGCTTAGTGGGTCCAGGGATACACTCTGGGGCCAACGTCCTGACTTTC
J gene: TRBJ2-1; V gene: TRBV6-1; clone size: few; D gene: -; CDR3 protein: CASTYLTGWRDEQFF; CDR3 DNA: TGTGCCAGCACCTATCTAACGGGGTGGAGGGATGAGCAGTTCTTC
J gene: TRBJ2-1; V gene: TRBV5-4; clone size: once; D gene: -; CDR3 protein: CASSWGQNANGEQFF; CDR3 DNA: TGTGCCAGCAGCTGGGGACAAAATGCCAATGGTGAGCAGTTCTTC
J gene: TRBJ2-2; V gene: TRBV4-2; clone size: -; D gene: TRBD2; CDR3 protein: CASSQRGLAGVAGGELFF; CDR3 DNA: TGTGCCAGCAGCCAAAGAGGGCTAGCGGGAGTCGCGGGCGGGGAGCTGTTTTTT
J gene: TRBJ2-1; V gene: TRBV11-3; clone size: -; D gene: -; CDR3 protein: CASSLGSYNEQFF; CDR3 DNA: TGTGCCAGCAGCTTGGGCTCTTACAATGAGCAGTTCTTC
J gene: TRBJ1-1; V gene: TRBV7-9; clone size: once; D gene: TRBD1; CDR3 protein: CASSPSTGSREAFF; CDR3 DNA: TGTGCCAGCAGCCCGTCGACAGGGTCCCGCGAAGCTTTCTTT
J gene: TRBJ1-1; V gene: TRBV6-5; clone size: few; D gene: -; CDR3 protein: CASSYGALSAEAFF; CDR3 DNA: TGTGCCAGCAGTTACGGGGCCCTGAGCGCTGAAGCTTTCTTT
J gene: TRBJ2-1; V gene: TRBV7-6; clone size: -; D gene: TRBD2; CDR3 protein: CASSFRLAGEYSYNEQFF; CDR3 DNA: TGTGCCAGCAGCTTCAGGCTAGCGGGTGAATACTCCTACAATGAGCAGTTCTTC
J gene: TRBJ2-2; V gene: TRBV29-1; clone size: few; D gene: TRBD1; CDR3 protein: CSVTGSSNTGELFF; CDR3 DNA: TGCAGCGTGACAGGGTCCTCTAACACCGGGGAGCTGTTTTTT
J gene: TRBJ1-2; V gene: TRBV27; clone size: -; D gene: TRBD1; CDR3 protein: CASSSAGTGLVNYGYTF; CDR3 DNA: TGTGCCAGCAGTTCTGCCGGGACAGGGCTCGTAAACTATGGCTACACCTTC
J gene: TRBJ2-3; V gene: TRBV2; clone size: once; D gene: TRBD2; CDR3 protein: CASSGQRGGLDTQYF; CDR3 DNA: TGTGCCAGCAGTGGGCAGCGGGGGGGTTTAGATACGCAGTATTTT
J gene: TRBJ2-1; V gene: TRBV9; clone size: -; D gene: -; CDR3 protein: CASGLSNYNEQFF; CDR3 DNA: TGTGCCAGCGGTTTGAGTAACTACAATGAGCAGTTCTTC
J gene: TRBJ1-1; V gene: TRBV6-1; clone size: few; D gene: -; CDR3 protein: CAGLGRTEAFF; CDR3 DNA: TGTGCCGGATTAGGGAGGACTGAAGCTTTCTTT
J gene: TRBJ2-7; V gene: TRBV10-2; clone size: -; D gene: TRBD2; CDR3 protein: CACSGTSGTDYEQYF; CDR3 DNA: TGCGCCTGCTCCGGGACTAGCGGGACGGACTACGAGCAGTACTTC
J gene: TRBJ1-5; V gene: TRBV15; clone size: -; D gene: TRBD1; CDR3 protein: CATSGQGWGQPQHF; CDR3 DNA: TGTGCCACCAGCGGACAGGGATGGGGTCAGCCCCAGCATTTT
J gene: TRBJ1-3; V gene: TRBV10-1; clone size: -; D gene: -; CDR3 protein: CASKIRVGGNTIYF; CDR3 DNA: TGCGCCAGCAAAATCAGGGTTGGAGGAAACACCATATATTTT
J gene: TRBJ2-7; V gene: TRBV27; clone size: -; D gene: -; CDR3 protein: CASSSNSAGSGEQYF; CDR3 DNA: TGTGCCAGCAGTTCCAATAGCGCTGGCTCTGGAGAGCAGTACTTC
J gene: TRBJ2-7; V gene: TRBV5-5; clone size: -; D gene: -; CDR3 protein: CASSLGPGPVSYEQYF; CDR3 DNA: TGTGCCAGCAGCTTGGGGCCAGGGCCTGTCTCCTACGAGCAGTACTTC
J gene: TRBJ2-7; V gene: TRBV13; clone size: -; D gene: TRBD1; CDR3 protein: CASSSGQGIRSYEQYF; CDR3 DNA: TGTGCCAGCAGCAGTGGACAGGGAATTCGGTCCTACGAGCAGTACTTC